The clone carrying this T cell receptor (beta chain) was seen ten or more times. Its cognate antigen is unknown. After constant-region reverse-primer amplification, full-length variable regions underwent semi-nested PCR with Nested Universal Primer A. MiXCR, run by TCRdb on the 5' RACE reads, gives a single entry per CDR3 protein. In the table there are 53,000 or so distinct CDR3 sequences, roughly a quarter of which are singletons. General observations from the study: Tumor Tregs overlapped most with tumor, then blood, naive CD4+ cells.

The CDR3 has 13 residues. Trimming removed 3 bases from V and 4 bases from J, with 7 bases in between. This clonotype originated in a female donor with breast cancer. Sequenced: tumor-infiltrating naive CD4+ T cells sorted from the breast tumor. As for subset: naive CD4+ T cells, CD4+CD45RA+CD25-. The V call is TRBV12-3 or TRBV12-4, the J call TRBJ1-5; possible D gene TRBD1, 6 bases. In DNA, the CDR3 is TGTGCCAGCAGTTTGCAGGGGAATCAGCCCCAGCATTTT. Amino acid sequence: CASSLQGNQPQHF.